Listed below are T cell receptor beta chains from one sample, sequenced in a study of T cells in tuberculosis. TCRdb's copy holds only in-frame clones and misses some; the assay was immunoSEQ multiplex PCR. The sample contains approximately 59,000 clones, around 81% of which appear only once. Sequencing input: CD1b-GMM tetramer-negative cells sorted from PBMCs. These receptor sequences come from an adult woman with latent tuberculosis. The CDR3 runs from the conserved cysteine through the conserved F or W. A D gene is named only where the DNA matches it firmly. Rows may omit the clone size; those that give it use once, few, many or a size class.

CDR3nt: TGTGCCAGCAGCGAGGACATATCGAACACCGGGGAGCTGTTTTTT
CDR3aa: CASSEDISNTGELFF
v_gene: TRBV9
j_gene: TRBJ2-2
d_gene: NA
abundance: NA

CDR3nt: TGTGCCAGTAGTATTGGGACAGGGGCGCGGAACACTGAAGCTTTCTTT
CDR3aa: CASSIGTGARNTEAFF
v_gene: TRBV19
j_gene: TRBJ1-1
d_gene: TRBD1
abundance: NA

CDR3nt: TGTGCCACCAGCAGTGATCGCGACGGGCGGGGAGAAAAACTGTTTTTT
CDR3aa: CATSSDRDGRGEKLFF
v_gene: TRBV15
j_gene: TRBJ1-4
d_gene: NA
abundance: NA

CDR3nt: TGTGCCAGCATTGGACAGGGGAACTACGAGCAGTACTTC
CDR3aa: CASIGQGNYEQYF
v_gene: TRBV6-1
j_gene: TRBJ2-7
d_gene: TRBD1
abundance: NA

CDR3nt: TGCAGCGTCGCTCCAGGGGGCAAAAACATTCAGTACTTC
CDR3aa: CSVAPGGKNIQYF
v_gene: TRBV29-1
j_gene: TRBJ2-4
d_gene: TRBD1
abundance: NA

CDR3nt: TGTGCCAGCTCCATCAAAGGACAAGGTGAAGCTTTCTTT
CDR3aa: CASSIKGQGEAFF
v_gene: TRBV18
j_gene: TRBJ1-1
d_gene: NA
abundance: NA

CDR3nt: TGTGCCAGCAGTTCCCCCGAGGGTCAAGGCAATGAGCAGTTCTTC
CDR3aa: CASSSPEGQGNEQFF
v_gene: TRBV28
j_gene: TRBJ2-1
d_gene: NA
abundance: NA

CDR3nt: TGTGCCAGCAGCTACGGGGGATATCTTTCTGAGCAGTACTTC
CDR3aa: CASSYGGYLSEQYF
v_gene: TRBV5-6
j_gene: TRBJ2-7
d_gene: NA
abundance: NA

CDR3nt: TGTGCCAGCAGTTCCGGACAGGGTAGGACGGGAAATGAAAAACTGTTTTTT
CDR3aa: CASSSGQGRTGNEKLFF
v_gene: TRBV27
j_gene: TRBJ1-4
d_gene: TRBD1
abundance: NA

CDR3nt: TGTGCCAGCAGCGCCCCCAGGGTCCTAGCGGGCTACGAGCAGTACTTC
CDR3aa: CASSAPRVLAGYEQYF
v_gene: TRBV7-8
j_gene: TRBJ2-7
d_gene: TRBD2
abundance: few

CDR3nt: TGTGCCAGCAGTGAAGCGCTCCTTCCCCCTCGATACAGGTTTAATTCACCCCTCCACTTT
CDR3aa: CASSEALLPPRYRFNSPLHF
v_gene: TRBV2
j_gene: TRBJ1-6
d_gene: NA
abundance: NA

CDR3nt: TGTGCCAGCAGCCCGGGGGGGGGATTAGATACGCAGTATTTT
CDR3aa: CASSPGGGLDTQYF
v_gene: TRBV7-9
j_gene: TRBJ2-3
d_gene: TRBD2
abundance: NA

CDR3nt: TGTGCCAGCAGCCAAGATGGCCTAGCGGGGTTAGATACGCAGTATTTT
CDR3aa: CASSQDGLAGLDTQYF
v_gene: TRBV4-2
j_gene: TRBJ2-3
d_gene: TRBD2
abundance: NA

CDR3nt: TGTGCCAGCGGAGCACTCTATGGCTACACCTTC
CDR3aa: CASGALYGYTF
v_gene: TRBV11-2
j_gene: TRBJ1-2
d_gene: NA
abundance: NA

CDR3nt: TGTGCCAGCTCACCCCGGCGGGAGTTACCCTACGAGCAGTACTTC
CDR3aa: CASSPRRELPYEQYF
v_gene: TRBV18
j_gene: TRBJ2-7
d_gene: TRBD2
abundance: few

CDR3nt: TGTGCCAGCTCACCTAGGACAGGGCTTTCATCAGATGGCTACACCTTC
CDR3aa: CASSPRTGLSSDGYTF
v_gene: TRBV18
j_gene: TRBJ1-2
d_gene: TRBD1
abundance: NA

CDR3nt: TGTGCCAGCAGCTTGGACAGCCTCTCTGGGGCCAACGTCCTGACTTTC
CDR3aa: CASSLDSLSGANVLTF
v_gene: TRBV5-4
j_gene: TRBJ2-6
d_gene: NA
abundance: NA

CDR3nt: TGCGCCAGCAGCGTCGGGACCCTACAGGGTATGAGCTCTGGAAACACCATATATTTT
CDR3aa: CASSVGTLQGMSSGNTIYF
v_gene: TRBV5-1
j_gene: TRBJ1-3
d_gene: NA
abundance: NA

CDR3nt: TGTGCCAGTAGTGGGGACAGCTCCTACGAGCAGTACTTC
CDR3aa: CASSGDSSYEQYF
v_gene: TRBV19
j_gene: TRBJ2-7
d_gene: TRBD1
abundance: NA

CDR3nt: TGTGCCATCAGTTCCCAGGGGATAGGCTACACCTTC
CDR3aa: CAISSQGIGYTF
v_gene: TRBV10-3
j_gene: TRBJ1-2
d_gene: NA
abundance: NA

CDR3nt: TGCGCCAGCAGTGAGTCGGAAACCGGGACAGGGGGCCTGGGGACTGGCTACACCTTC
CDR3aa: CASSESETGTGGLGTGYTF
v_gene: TRBV10-2
j_gene: TRBJ1-2
d_gene: TRBD1
abundance: NA

CDR3nt: TGTGCCAGCAGCACGGGACTAGCGGGTTATAAGGACGAGCAGTACTTC
CDR3aa: CASSTGLAGYKDEQYF
v_gene: TRBV7-9
j_gene: TRBJ2-7
d_gene: TRBD2
abundance: NA

CDR3nt: TGTGCCAGCAGCTTAGATGCGAGCGGGACACCCTACGAGCAGTACTTC
CDR3aa: CASSLDASGTPYEQYF
v_gene: TRBV7-2
j_gene: TRBJ2-7
d_gene: NA
abundance: NA

CDR3nt: TGTGCCAGCAGCCCATCACAGCCAGGGGGCAATCAGCCCCAGCATTTT
CDR3aa: CASSPSQPGGNQPQHF
v_gene: TRBV7-9
j_gene: TRBJ1-5
d_gene: NA
abundance: NA

CDR3nt: TGTGCCAGCAGCGTAGGGATTCAGGACAGCTATTACTATGGCTACACCTTC
CDR3aa: CASSVGIQDSYYYGYTF
v_gene: TRBV9
j_gene: TRBJ1-2
d_gene: NA
abundance: NA

CDR3nt: TGTGCCAGTAGTATCCAACGGGGCGGGGGGTCCAGCTCCTACAATGAGCAGTTCTTC
CDR3aa: CASSIQRGGGSSSYNEQFF
v_gene: TRBV19
j_gene: TRBJ2-1
d_gene: TRBD2
abundance: NA